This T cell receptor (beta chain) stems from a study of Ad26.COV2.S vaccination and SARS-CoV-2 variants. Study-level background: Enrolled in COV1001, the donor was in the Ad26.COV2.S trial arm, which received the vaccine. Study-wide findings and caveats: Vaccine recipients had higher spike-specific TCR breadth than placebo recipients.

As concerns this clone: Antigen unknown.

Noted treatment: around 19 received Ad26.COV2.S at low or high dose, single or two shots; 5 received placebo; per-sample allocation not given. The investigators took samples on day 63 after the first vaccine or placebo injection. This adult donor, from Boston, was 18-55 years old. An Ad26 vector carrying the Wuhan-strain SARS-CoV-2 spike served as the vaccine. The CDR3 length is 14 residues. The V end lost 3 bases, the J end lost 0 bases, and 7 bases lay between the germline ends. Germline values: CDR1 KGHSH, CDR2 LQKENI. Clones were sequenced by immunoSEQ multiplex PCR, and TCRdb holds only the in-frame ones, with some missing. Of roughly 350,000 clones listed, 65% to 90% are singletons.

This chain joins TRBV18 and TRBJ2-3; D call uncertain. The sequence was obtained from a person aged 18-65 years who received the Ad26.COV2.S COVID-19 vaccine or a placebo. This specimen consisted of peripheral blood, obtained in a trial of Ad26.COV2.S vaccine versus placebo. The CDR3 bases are TGTGCCAGCTCACCGATTGACAGCACAGATACGCAGTATTTT. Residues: CASSPIDSTDTQYF.